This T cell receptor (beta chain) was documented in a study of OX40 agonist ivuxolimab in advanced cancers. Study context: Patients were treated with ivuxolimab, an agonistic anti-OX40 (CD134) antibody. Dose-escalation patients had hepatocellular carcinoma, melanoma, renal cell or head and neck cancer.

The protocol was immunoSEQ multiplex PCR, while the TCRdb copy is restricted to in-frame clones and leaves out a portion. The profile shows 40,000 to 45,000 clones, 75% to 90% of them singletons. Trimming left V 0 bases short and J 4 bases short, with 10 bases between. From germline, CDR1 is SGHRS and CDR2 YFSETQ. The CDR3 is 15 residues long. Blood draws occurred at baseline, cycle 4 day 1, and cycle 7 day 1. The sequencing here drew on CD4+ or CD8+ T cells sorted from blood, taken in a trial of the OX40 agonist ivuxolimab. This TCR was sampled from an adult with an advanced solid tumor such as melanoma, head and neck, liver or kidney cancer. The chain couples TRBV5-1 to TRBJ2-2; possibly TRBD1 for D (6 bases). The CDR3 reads CASSLEQGGTGELFF. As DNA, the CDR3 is TGCGCCAGCAGCTTGGAACAGGGCGGCACCGGGGAGCTGTTTTTT.